One and the same sample provided the 20 T cell receptor beta chains below, sequenced in a study of T cells in Graves' hyperthyroidism and ophthalmopathy (dated 2019 in TCRdb). To prepare the library, multiplex PCR was applied. Reads for this sample came from an Illumina HiSeq 2000. The TCR beta CDR3 regions were amplified from RNA transcripts. The first round of RT-PCR for the TCR CDR3 was performed with the HTBI primer set and the Qiagen OneStep RT-PCR kit. TCRdb passed the public sequencing reads through fastp at Q25 and MiXCR, retaining productive beta sequences. All rows with the same CDR3 protein become a single entry with the most common DNA and genes. The sample contains 600,000 to 650,000 distinct CDR3 sequences, 15% to 20% of them found a single time. The ten top clones hold around 3.9% of the sample. The source material was blood. These receptor sequences come from a woman aged 25 to 39 with Graves' hyperthyroidism.

V gene TRBV27 combines with J gene TRBJ1-6; 8 bases are shared with TRBD1. The CDR3 consists of 17 residues. Germline CDR1 is MNHEY and CDR2 is SMNVEV (reference sequence). Trimming removed 4 bases from V and 5 bases from J; junction bases left unmatched: 10. The CDR3 loop reads CASSSSDRVGDNSPLHF. The CDR3 bases are TGTGCCAGCAGTTCCTCGGACAGGGTTGGGGATAATTCACCCCTCCACTTT.

At least ten counts were recorded for this clonotype. J is TRBJ2-5 and V is TRBV2; D may be TRBD1 (6 bases). The CDR3 runs 14 residues. From germline, CDR1 is SNHLY and CDR2 FYNNEI. Trimming left V 6 bases short and J 1 base short, with 12 bases between. The CDR3 nucleotides read TGTGCCAGCAGCCAGACAGGAGCCCAAGAGACCCAGTACTTC. This translates into CASSQTGAQETQYF. The entire variable domain, with the rest obtained from reference TRBV2 and TRBJ2-5, is as follows: EPEVTQTPSHQVTQMGQEVILRCVPISNHLYFYWYRQILGQKVEFLVSFYNNEISEKSEIFDDQFSVERPDGSNFTLKIRSTKLEDSAMYFCASSQTGAQETQYFGPGTRLLVL.

This clonotype has ten or more counts. V gene TRBV12-3 or TRBV12-4 combines with J gene TRBJ2-3; perhaps TRBD1 as D (7 bases). Trimming shortened V by 4 bases and J by 5 bases, and 16 bases separated the two germline ends. The CDR3 totals 15 residues. CDR3 nucleotides: TGTGCCAGCAGTTCAGAGAGGGGGCGGGAAGATACGCAGTATTTT. Translating gives CASSSERGREDTQYF.

This clonotype was observed a few times. The chain is built from TRBV10-3 and TRBJ1-6, with D possibly matching TRBD1 (5 bases). The CDR3 is made up of 18 amino acids. Germline CDR1 and CDR2: ENHRY and SYGVKD. The V gene lost 6 bases and the J gene lost 3 bases, with 21 bases spanning the gap. The CDR3, as DNA: TGTGCCATCAGAAGGGGTCCGTCAATCTTTTTCTATAATTCACCCCTCCACTTT. This gives the protein CAIRRGPSIFFYNSPLHF.

This clonotype was seen repeatedly, ten times or more. The chain employs TRBV10-3 and TRBJ2-7; D is undetermined. The CDR3 covers 11 residues. Trimming stripped 5 bases from V and 6 bases from J, with 8 bases between. The germline gives CDR1 ENHRY, CDR2 SYGVKD. The CDR3: CAISTTSEQYF. Written as DNA, the CDR3 is TGTGCCATCAGTACAACCTCCGAGCAGTACTTC.

Ten or more counts support this clonotype. The rearrangement links TRBV28 to TRBJ2-7; maybe TRBD2 (6 bases). Germline-derived CDR1 and CDR2 are MDHEN and SYDVKM. The CDR3 runs to 16 residues. V was cut by 6 bases and J by 4 bases, with 22 bases left in between. CDR3 sequence: CASSVTFSGKGYEQYF. CDR3 bases: TGTGCCAGCAGCGTAACATTTAGCGGCAAGGGTTACGAGCAGTACTTC.

This clonotype was seen a handful of times. The chain employs TRBV20-1 and TRBJ2-1, with 8 nucleotides matching TRBD2. This CDR3 is 13 amino acids long. With V trimmed by 2 bases and J by 9 bases, 6 bases remained unmatched. CDR1 DFQATT and CDR2 SNEGSKA come from the germline V gene (reference sequence). The CDR3 region is CSARYGLAGEQFF. For the CDR3, the DNA is TGCAGTGCTAGATACGGACTAGCAGGTGAGCAGTTCTTC.

The chain joins TRBV19 to TRBJ1-5; D remains unclear. Trimming took 5 bases from V and 3 from J, leaving 11 bases between them. CDR1 LNHDA and CDR2 SQIVND come from the germline V gene (reference sequence). This CDR3 has 14 amino acids. In DNA, the CDR3 is TGTGCCAGTAGTCCGGACCTACTCAATCAGCCCCAGCATTTT. It yields the protein CASSPDLLNQPQHF.

This clonotype was counted a few times. J is TRBJ2-3 and V is TRBV4-2; TRBD2 matches at 11 bases. The V gene end was trimmed by 0 bases and the J gene end by 1 base; junction bases not matched to a gene: 6. Germline CDR1 is LGHNA and CDR2 is YNFKEQ. This CDR3 has 18 residues. The CDR3 protein is CASSQEASGRIGTDTQYF. For the CDR3, the DNA is TGTGCCAGCAGCCAAGAGGCTAGCGGGAGGATCGGCACAGATACGCAGTATTTT.

This clonotype was observed at least ten times. This chain uses TRBV28 with TRBJ1-5, with 7 positions matching TRBD1. V trimming: 7 bases; J trimming: 0 bases; junction bases outside the gene matches: 6. CDR3 size: 15 residues. Germline V gene data show CDR1 as MDHEN and CDR2 as SYDVKM. CDR3 DNA: TGTGCCAGCATATTGGGACAGTATAGCAATCAGCCCCAGCATTTT. It yields the protein CASILGQYSNQPQHF.

In this sample, this clonotype turned up a few times. Sequence at one end of the junction differs from germline and may be a read error. This rearrangement joins TRBV12-3 or TRBV12-4 to TRBJ1-5; 8 nucleotides match TRBD1. The length of the CDR3 is 15 residues. Here the CDR3 reads CASREQPGGHQSQHF. The CDR3 DNA reads TGTGCCAGCAGGGAACAGCCAGGGGGCCATCAGTCCCAGCATTTT.

This clonotype was counted ten times or more. The V and J genes are TRBV3-1 and TRBJ2-2, with 11 bases that match TRBD2. The CDR3 is 16 residues long. Trimming at V came to 4 bases and at J to 1 base, leaving 2 bases not matched to a gene. Germline V CDR1 and CDR2: LGHDT, YNNKEL (reference sequence). In nucleotides, the CDR3 is TGTGCCAGCAGCCTTAGCGGGAGGGGGAACACCGGGGAGCTGTTTTTT. It is translated as CASSLSGRGNTGELFF.

This clonotype was detected many times. The chain combines TRBV7-2 with TRBJ2-7; the D is unclear. Trimming took 1 base from V and 0 from J, leaving 10 bases between them. This CDR3 contains 15 residues. Germline V gene lookup returns CDR1 SGHTA and CDR2 FQGNSA. DNA of the CDR3: TGTGCCAGCAGCTTAGGTCCCCAGAGCTCCTACGAGCAGTACTTC. This translates into CASSLGPQSSYEQYF.

The rearrangement links TRBV12-3 or TRBV12-4 to TRBJ2-2; 7 bases match TRBD2. Losses at the gene ends were 0 bases for V and 3 bases for J; bases not matched to a gene: 4. The CDR3 loop spans 16 amino acids. CDR3 in amino acids: CASSLAPGLYTGELFF. The CDR3 DNA follows: TGTGCCAGCAGTTTAGCGCCGGGACTATACACCGGGGAGCTGTTTTTT.

In this sample, this clonotype turned up many times. The chain recombines TRBV12-3 or TRBV12-4 with TRBJ2-4, with TRBD2 matching 15 bases. The CDR3 extends over 21 amino acids. V was pared by 0 bases and J by 1 base, with 10 bases of the junction left unmatched. The CDR3 protein is CASSLAPLGLAGGPAKNIQYF. In DNA, the CDR3 is TGTGCCAGCAGTTTAGCGCCCTTAGGACTAGCGGGAGGGCCTGCCAAAAACATTCAGTACTTC.

This sequence joins TRBV4-3 and TRBJ1-1; 10 nucleotides line up with TRBD1. V trimming: 3 bases; J trimming: 5 bases; junction bases outside the gene matches: 9. The CDR3 has 16 residues. The germline CDR1 and CDR2 sequences are LGHNA and YSLEER. CDR3 DNA sequence: TGCGCCAGCAGCCATGGGGGGACAGGGGCGAGTACTGAAGCTTTCTTT. This gives the protein CASSHGGTGASTEAFF.

This clonotype came up once. The chain links TRBV11-1 to TRBJ2-6; D assignment may be TRBD1 or TRBD2 (6 bases each). V lost 5 bases to trimming and J lost 0 bases, with 20 bases between them. CDR1 is SGHAT, CDR2 FQDESV, per germline (reference sequence). The CDR3 loop spans 19 amino acids. The CDR3 region is CASSPEGGSRSSGANVLTF. In DNA, the CDR3 is TGTGCCAGCAGCCCTGAGGGGGGAAGTAGGAGCTCTGGGGCCAACGTCCTGACTTTC.

The chain employs TRBV4-1 and TRBJ1-1; the D is unclear. The CDR3 runs 16 residues. In germline, CDR1 is MGHRA, CDR2 YSYEKL. The V gene lost 1 base and the J gene lost 2 bases, with 14 bases spanning the gap. The CDR3 here is CASSQVPDVPNTEAFF. The DNA of the CDR3 is TGCGCCAGCAGCCAAGTTCCGGACGTCCCTAACACTGAAGCTTTCTTT.

This clonotype turned up a few times. The gene calls are TRBV29-1 and TRBJ1-1; D gene uncertain. The CDR3 runs to 13 residues. CDR1 SQVTM and CDR2 ANQGSEA come from the germline V gene. V lost 5 bases and J lost 7, with 17 bases in between. The chain's CDR3 is CSVQDRASLEAFF. The CDR3 DNA follows: TGCAGCGTTCAGGACCGCGCGAGCCTTGAAGCTTTCTTT.

The chain combines TRBV19 with TRBJ2-3; no firm D call. Per germline, CDR1 LNHDA and CDR2 SQIVND (reference sequence). Deletions cut 3 bases from V and 2 bases from J, with 15 bases between. This CDR3 is 16 amino acids long. DNA for the CDR3: TGTGCCAGTAGTATCGGGCTACAATTGATCACAGATACGCAGTATTTT. Amino acids: CASSIGLQLITDTQYF.